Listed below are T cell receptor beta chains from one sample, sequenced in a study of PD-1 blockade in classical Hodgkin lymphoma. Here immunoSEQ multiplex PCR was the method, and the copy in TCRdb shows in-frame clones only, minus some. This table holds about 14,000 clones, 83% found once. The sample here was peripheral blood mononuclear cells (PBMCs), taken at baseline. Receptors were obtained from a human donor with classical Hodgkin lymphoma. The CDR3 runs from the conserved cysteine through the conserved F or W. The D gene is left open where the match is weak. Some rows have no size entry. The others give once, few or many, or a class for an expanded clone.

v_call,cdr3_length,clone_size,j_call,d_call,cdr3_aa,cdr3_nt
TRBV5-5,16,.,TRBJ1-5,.,CASSLNQGLSNQPQHF,TGTGCCAGCAGCTTGAATCAGGGGCTTAGCAATCAGCCCCAGCATTTT
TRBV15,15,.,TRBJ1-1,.,CATSRDGRPNTEAFF,TGTGCCACCAGCAGAGATGGCCGGCCGAACACTGAAGCTTTCTTT
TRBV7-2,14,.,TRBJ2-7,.,CASSWAGSSYEQYF,TGTGCCAGCAGCTGGGCTGGGAGCTCCTACGAGCAGTACTTC
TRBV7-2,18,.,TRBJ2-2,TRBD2,CASSRGLAGGSNTGELFF,TGTGCCAGCAGCCGAGGGCTAGCGGGGGGGTCGAACACCGGGGAGCTGTTTTTT
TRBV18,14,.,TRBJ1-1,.,CASSPGPRGTEAFF,TGTGCCAGCTCACCGGGGCCTAGGGGCACTGAAGCTTTCTTT
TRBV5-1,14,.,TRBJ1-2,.,CASNLGTASNGYTF,TGCGCCAGCAACCTGGGGACGGCTTCTAATGGCTACACCTTC
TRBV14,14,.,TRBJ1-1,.,CASSQVWGEGEAFF,TGTGCCAGCAGCCAAGTATGGGGAGAGGGGGAAGCTTTCTTT
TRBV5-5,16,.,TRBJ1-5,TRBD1,CASSISRTGNNQPQHF,TGTGCCAGCAGTATTTCCAGGACAGGGAACAATCAGCCCCAGCATTTT
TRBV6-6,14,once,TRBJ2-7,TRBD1,CASSPGQGRYEQYF,TGTGCCAGCAGTCCCGGACAGGGGCGATACGAGCAGTACTTC
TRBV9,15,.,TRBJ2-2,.,CASSATQGLPGELFF,TGTGCCAGCAGCGCCACTCAGGGATTGCCCGGGGAGCTGTTTTTT
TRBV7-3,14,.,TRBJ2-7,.,CASSLSAGEYEQYF,TGTGCCAGCAGCTTATCGGCTGGGGAGTACGAGCAGTACTTC
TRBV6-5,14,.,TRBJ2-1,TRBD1,CASRVGTGGREQFF,TGTGCCAGCAGGGTTGGGACAGGGGGTCGTGAGCAGTTCTTC
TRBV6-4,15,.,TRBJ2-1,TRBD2,CASSTLAGGPSEQFF,TGTGCCAGCAGTACACTAGCGGGGGGGCCTAGTGAGCAGTTCTTC
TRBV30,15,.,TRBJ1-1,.,CAWSGTVHKNTEAFF,TGTGCCTGGAGTGGCACAGTCCATAAGAACACTGAAGCTTTCTTT
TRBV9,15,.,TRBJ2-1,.,CASSVGPPPYNEQFF,TGTGCCAGCAGCGTCGGACCGCCCCCCTACAATGAGCAGTTCTTC
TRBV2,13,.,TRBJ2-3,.,CASSEASSDTQYF,TGTGCCAGCAGTGAAGCTAGCTCAGATACGCAGTATTTT
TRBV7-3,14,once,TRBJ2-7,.,CASSLSGPNYEQYF,TGTGCCAGCAGCTTATCGGGGCCGAACTACGAGCAGTACTTC
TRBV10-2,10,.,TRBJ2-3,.,CASSGNTQYF,TGCGCCAGCAGTGGAAATACGCAGTATTTT
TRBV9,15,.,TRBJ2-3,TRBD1,CASSVEQGKADTQYF,TGTGCCAGCAGCGTAGAACAGGGGAAGGCAGATACGCAGTATTTT
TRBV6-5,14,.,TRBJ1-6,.,CASTSQAGISPLHF,TGTGCCAGTACTAGCCAGGCCGGTATTTCACCCCTCCACTTT
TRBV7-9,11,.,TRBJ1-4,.,CASSLGQRLFF,TGTGCCAGCAGCTTAGGACAGAGGTTATTTTTT
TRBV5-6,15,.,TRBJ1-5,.,CASSLGGSSNQPQHF,TGTGCCAGCAGCTTGGGCGGGTCGAGCAATCAGCCCCAGCATTTT
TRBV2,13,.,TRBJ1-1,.,CASSQLGVTEAFF,TGTGCCAGCTCCCAGTTGGGAGTTACTGAAGCTTTCTTT
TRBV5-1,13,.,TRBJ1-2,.,CASSREDNYGYTF,TGCGCCAGCAGCCGGGAAGATAACTATGGCTACACCTTC
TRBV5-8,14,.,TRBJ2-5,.,CASSRSTPPETQYF,TGTGCCAGCAGCCGCTCTACGCCCCCAGAGACCCAGTACTTC
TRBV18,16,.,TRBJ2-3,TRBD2,CASSPLAGTSTDTQYF,TGTGCCAGCTCACCACTAGCGGGTACTAGCACAGATACGCAGTATTTT
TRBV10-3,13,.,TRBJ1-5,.,CAISESAGQPQHF,TGTGCCATCAGTGAGTCGGCTGGTCAGCCCCAGCATTTT
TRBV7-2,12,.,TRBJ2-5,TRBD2,CASSLLGGAQYF,TGTGCCAGCAGCTTGCTGGGGGGGGCCCAGTACTTC
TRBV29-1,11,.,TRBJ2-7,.,CSVVGSYEQYF,TGCAGCGTTGTGGGCTCCTACGAGCAGTACTTC
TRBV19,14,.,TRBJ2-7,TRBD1,CASSPGQGAYEQYF,TGTGCCAGTAGTCCCGGACAGGGGGCCTACGAGCAGTACTTC
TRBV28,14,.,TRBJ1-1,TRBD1,CASRPTGGFTEAFF,TGTGCCAGCAGACCGACAGGGGGCTTCACTGAAGCTTTCTTT
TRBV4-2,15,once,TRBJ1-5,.,CASSQEWGQNQPQHF,TGTGCCAGCAGCCAAGAGTGGGGGCAGAATCAGCCCCAGCATTTT
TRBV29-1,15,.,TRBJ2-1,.,CSVVGGASSYNEQFF,TGCAGCGTTGTTGGCGGGGCTAGCTCCTACAATGAGCAGTTCTTC
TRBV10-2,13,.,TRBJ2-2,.,CASSRGMAGELFF,TGCGCCAGCAGTCGCGGGATGGCCGGGGAGCTGTTTTTT
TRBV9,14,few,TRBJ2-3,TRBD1,CASSVGRGLDTQYF,TGTGCCAGCAGCGTCGGCAGGGGGCTCGATACGCAGTATTTT
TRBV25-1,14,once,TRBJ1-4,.,CASSEQGPNEKLFF,TGTGCCAGCAGTGAACAGGGCCCGAATGAAAAACTGTTTTTT
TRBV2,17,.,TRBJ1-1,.,CASSESWGMVENTEAFF,TGTGCCAGCAGTGAATCTTGGGGTATGGTAGAAAACACTGAAGCTTTCTTT
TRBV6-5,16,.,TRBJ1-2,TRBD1,CASSYSTVDRGYGYTF,TGTGCCAGCAGTTACTCGACAGTGGACAGGGGCTATGGCTACACCTTC
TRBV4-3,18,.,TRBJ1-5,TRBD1,CASSQDYPTGGAAQPQHF,TGCGCCAGCAGCCAAGATTATCCGACAGGGGGCGCTGCCCAGCCCCAGCATTTT
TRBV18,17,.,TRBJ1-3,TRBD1,CASSPLRQGSSGNTIYF,TGTGCCAGCTCACCCCTTCGACAGGGAAGCTCTGGAAACACCATATATTTT
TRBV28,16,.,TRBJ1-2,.,CASSLVSGAQIAGYTF,TGTGCCAGCAGTTTGGTGTCAGGGGCGCAGATCGCTGGCTACACCTTC
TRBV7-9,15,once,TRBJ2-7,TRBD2,CASSRMAGDSYEQYF,TGTGCCAGCAGCCGGATGGCGGGGGATTCCTACGAGCAGTACTTC
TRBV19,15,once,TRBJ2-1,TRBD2,CASSWGTSGDNEQFF,TGTGCCAGTAGTTGGGGGACTAGCGGAGACAATGAGCAGTTCTTC
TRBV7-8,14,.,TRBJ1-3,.,CASSLASFGNTIYF,TGTGCCAGCAGCTTAGCATCCTTCGGAAACACCATATATTTT
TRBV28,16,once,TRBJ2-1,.,CASSLFQGGDYNEQFF,TGTGCCAGCAGCCTGTTTCAGGGGGGGGATTACAATGAGCAGTTCTTC
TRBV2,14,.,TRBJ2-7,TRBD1,CASSELQGGKEQYF,TGTGCCAGCAGTGAACTACAGGGGGGAAAGGAGCAGTACTTC
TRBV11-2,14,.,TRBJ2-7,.,CASSLGTTGFEQYF,TGTGCCAGCAGCTTAGGAACAACAGGGTTCGAGCAGTACTTC
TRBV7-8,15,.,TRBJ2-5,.,CASSLALGQKETQYF,TGTGCCAGCAGCTTAGCGTTAGGACAAAAAGAGACCCAGTACTTC
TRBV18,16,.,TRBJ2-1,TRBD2,CASSPQTSGGPNEGFF,TGTGCCAGCTCACCTCAGACTAGCGGGGGCCCCAATGAGGGGTTCTTC
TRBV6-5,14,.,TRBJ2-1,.,CASSYRRGYNEQFF,TGTGCCAGCAGTTACCGCAGGGGATACAATGAGCAGTTCTTC